Here is one TCR beta chain with its context. Its cognate antigen is unknown. Germline values: CDR1 SGHTA, CDR2 FQGNSA. The CDR3 sequence is 14 residues long. Between the trimmed V and J ends, which lost 5 bases and 5 bases, there was a span of 15 bases. This record comes from a study of T-cell memory formation after mild COVID-19. Background on the study: Among the donors, TCR clusters were largely specific to each donor.

Study-wide findings and caveats: Mainly CM and EM harbored the contracting CD4+ clones; mainly EMRA harbored the CD8+ ones. Cross-reactive memory apparently joined, as some responding clones appeared in pre-infection memory. Clones contracting day 15 to 85 were balanced CD4/CD8; later expanders leaned CD4+.

TCRdb re-called the 5' RACE reads through MiXCR, storing one row per CDR3 protein. The data show fewer than 50,000 distinct CDR3 sequences, approximately 7.6% seen once. This receptor was identified in a man aged 18 to 29 who had mild COVID-19 (a few samples of this study predate the infection). Cell type and time point are not known. The V call is TRBV7-2, the J call TRBJ2-5; D possibly corresponds to TRBD1 (6 bases). Specimen: PBMCs or a T cell subset sorted from them (not recorded which). The CDR3 is CASSHRQARETQYF. CDR3 coding DNA: TGTGCCAGCAGCCATAGACAGGCCCGGGAGACCCAGTACTTC.